These 7 T cell receptor beta chains share one sample of origin, sequenced in a study of OX40 agonist ivuxolimab in advanced cancers. Sequencing was performed with immunoSEQ multiplex PCR; in TCRdb, only in-frame clones are kept and a portion is missing. The data hold 25,000 to 35,000 clones, with approximately 84% observed a single time. Sequences were derived from CD4+ or CD8+ T cells sorted from blood, sampled in a trial of the OX40 agonist ivuxolimab. All receptors come from an adult with an advanced solid tumor such as melanoma, head and neck, liver or kidney cancer.

The chain couples TRBV15 to TRBJ2-7, with unresolved D. This CDR3 has 15 residues. V was trimmed by 3 bases and J by 0 bases, leaving 12 bases between them. CDR1 is LNHNV and CDR2 is YYDKDF in the germline V gene (reference sequence). Here the CDR3 reads CATSSYTVPSYEQYF. CDR3 DNA: TGTGCCACCAGCAGCTATACAGTGCCCTCCTACGAGCAGTACTTC.

The rearrangement joins TRBV27 to TRBJ1-1; 8 bases line up with TRBD1. This CDR3 is built from 17 residues. V trimming: 6 bases; J trimming: 1 base; junction bases outside the gene matches: 13. Germline CDR1 and CDR2: MNHEY and SMNVEV (reference sequence). The CDR3 DNA reads as TGTGCCAGCAGCTTTACGGCCTTGGACAGGGCGAACACTGAAGCTTTCTTT. Encoded protein: CASSFTALDRANTEAFF.

The chain employs TRBV11-2 and TRBJ2-5; no definite D call. Trimming removed 1 base from V and 4 bases from J, with 7 bases in between. This CDR3 is built from 13 residues. Germline-derived CDR1 and CDR2 are SGHAT and FQNNGV. DNA of the CDR3: TGTGCCAGCAGCTTAGGGATGGCAGAGACCCAGTACTTC. It yields the protein CASSLGMAETQYF.

The chain links TRBV5-4 to TRBJ1-2, with 8 bases that match TRBD1. V lost 0 bases and J lost 3; bases outside the gene matches: 7. Germline lookup yields CDR1 SGHNT and CDR2 YYREEE (reference sequence). There are 16 residues in the CDR3. CDR3 protein: CASSLELDRGDYGYTF. The CDR3 DNA follows: TGTGCCAGCAGCTTGGAACTTGACAGGGGAGACTATGGCTACACCTTC.

The chain is built from TRBV7-6 and TRBJ2-7, with D uncertain. CDR1 is SGHVS and CDR2 is FNYEAQ in the germline V gene. The CDR3 runs to 13 residues. Trimming took 3 bases from V and 2 from J, leaving 8 bases between them. The CDR3 DNA reads TGTGCCAGCAGCTTGGCAGCGACCTACGAGCAGTACTTC. It codes for CASSLAATYEQYF.

This chain connects TRBV27 to TRBJ2-5; 7 nucleotides match TRBD1. There are 15 residues in the CDR3. Trimming at V came to 3 bases and at J to 1 base, leaving 5 bases not matched to a gene. In germline, CDR1 is MNHEY, CDR2 SMNVEV (reference sequence). The DNA of the CDR3 is TGTGCCAGCAGTTTCACAGGGGCGGTCCAAGAGACCCAGTACTTC. It specifies CASSFTGAVQETQYF.

V and J are TRBV7-9 and TRBJ2-2, with 8 nucleotides matching TRBD2. Germline CDR1 is SEHNR and CDR2 is FQNEAQ (reference sequence). J gave up 2 bases and V 5 bases, and 16 bases lay outside the gene matches. This CDR3 is built from 19 residues. CDR3 amino acids: CASSPREGREGPNTGELFF. DNA for the CDR3: TGTGCCAGCAGCCCCCGGGAGGGCAGGGAAGGGCCTAACACCGGGGAGCTGTTTTTT.